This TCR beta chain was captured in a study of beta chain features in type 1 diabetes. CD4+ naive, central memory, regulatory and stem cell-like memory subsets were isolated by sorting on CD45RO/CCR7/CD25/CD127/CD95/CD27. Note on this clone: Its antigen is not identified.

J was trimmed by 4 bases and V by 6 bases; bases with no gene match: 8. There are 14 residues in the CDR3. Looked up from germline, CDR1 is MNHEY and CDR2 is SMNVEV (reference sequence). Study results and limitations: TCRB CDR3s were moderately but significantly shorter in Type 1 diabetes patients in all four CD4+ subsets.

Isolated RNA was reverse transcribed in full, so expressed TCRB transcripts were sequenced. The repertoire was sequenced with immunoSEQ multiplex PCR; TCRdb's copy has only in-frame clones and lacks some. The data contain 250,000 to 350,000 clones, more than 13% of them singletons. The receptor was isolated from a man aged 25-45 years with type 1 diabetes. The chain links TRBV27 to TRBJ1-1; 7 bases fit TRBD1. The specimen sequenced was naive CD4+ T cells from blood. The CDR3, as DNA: TGTGCCAGCAGCCCACAGGGGTTGGGCACTGAAGCTTTCTTT. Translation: CASSPQGLGTEAFF.